The 21 T cell receptor beta chains below all came from one sample that was sequenced in a study of cytomegalovirus exposure and HLA in healthy donors (dated by TCRdb to about 2017). The receptor library was made with the immunoSEQ multiplex PCR assay. For the multiplex PCR, a mixture combining 60 forward primers for TCR Vbeta segments and 13 reverse primers for TCR Jbeta segments was used. This immuneACCESS table, as held by TCRdb, lists in-frame sequences with V and J called but not all clones. Of the missing ones, under half trace to an unresolved V gene in checked studies; the others have no known cause. The sample yields under 150,000 clones; around 80% were counted once. The ten top clones hold about 2.4% of the sample. Input material: PBMCs. The receptors were gathered from a man aged 50 or older in good health and CMV-seronegative.

The DNA of the CDR3 is TGTGCTAGTGCATCGGGAAACTATGGCTACACCTTC. Translating gives CASASGNYGYTF. The chain joins TRBV12-5 to TRBJ1-2; D call uncertain. Germline V lookup: CDR1 LGHNT, CDR2 FRNRAP. This CDR3 contains 12 residues. Trimming removed 7 bases at V and 2 bases at J, with 8 bases between. Full variable domain (missing parts from reference TRBV12-5 and TRBJ1-2): DARVTQTPRHKVTEMGQEVTMRCQPILGHNTVFWYRQTMMQGLELLAYFRNRAPLDDSGMPKDRFSAEMPDATLATLKIQPSEPRDSAVYFCASASGNYGYTFGSGTRLTVV.

The CDR3 DNA reads TGTGCCTGGAAATCGGGTAGCGGCTACGAGCAGTACTTC. Protein: CAWKSGSGYEQYF. V is TRBV30 and J is TRBJ2-5; TRBD2 is a possible D gene (6 bases). Gene TRBJ2-7 matches the end of the DNA better, so the J call may be wrong. CDR1 and CDR2 from the germline V gene are GTSNPN and SVGIG (reference sequence). CDR3 length equals 13 residues.

This sequence joins TRBV5-6 and TRBJ1-1; TRBD1 aligns across 7 bases. V lost 4 bases, J lost 0 bases, and 6 bases stayed unmatched. Per germline, CDR1 SGHDT and CDR2 YYEEEE. The CDR3 consists of 15 residues. This CDR3 reads CASSGWDRLNTEAFF. The CDR3 DNA reads as TGTGCCAGCAGCGGCTGGGACAGATTGAACACTGAAGCTTTCTTT.

The chain recombines TRBV19 with TRBJ1-6; 10 bases line up with TRBD1. In germline, CDR1 is LNHDA, CDR2 SQIVND (reference sequence). This CDR3 region has 19 residues. Unmatched junction bases numbered 19, after V lost 8 bases and J lost 6 bases. The CDR3 protein is CASSVPGQGYLRGNSPLHF. The CDR3 DNA follows: TGTGCCAGTTCTGTTCCGGGACAGGGGTATCTCCGGGGTAATTCACCCCTCCACTTT.

A single count supports this clone. This sequence joins TRBV14 and TRBJ1-1; D possibly corresponds to TRBD1 (5 bases). This CDR3 has 15 amino acids. With 1 base removed from V and 5 bases from J, the gap between germline ends came to 14 bases. Germline V CDR1 and CDR2: SGHDN, FVKESK. Here the CDR3 reads CASSQGPGLLTEAFF. The CDR3 DNA is TGTGCCAGCAGCCAAGGACCGGGACTTTTAACTGAAGCTTTCTTT.

The V and J genes are TRBV2 and TRBJ2-7, with 9 bases aligning to TRBD1. With V trimmed by 5 bases and J by 5 bases, 16 bases remained unmatched. The CDR3 runs 17 residues. Germline CDR1 is SNHLY and CDR2 is FYNNEI. CDR3 residues: CASSPRKISRDRDEQYF. The DNA for the CDR3 is TGTGCCAGCAGTCCGCGTAAAATTAGCCGGGACAGGGACGAGCAGTACTTC.

The chain employs TRBV29-1 and TRBJ1-1; D is ambiguous. Deletions cut 4 bases from V and 0 bases from J, with 9 bases between. This CDR3 contains 13 residues. In germline, CDR1 is SQVTM, CDR2 ANQGSEA. The CDR3 sequence is CSVAPPVNTEAFF. The CDR3 nucleotides are TGCAGCGTTGCTCCCCCAGTGAACACTGAAGCTTTCTTT.

This sequence joins TRBV6-5 and TRBJ2-1; no reliable D call. CDR1 and CDR2 from the germline V gene are MNHEY and SVGAGI. Trimming shortened V by 0 bases and J by 1 base, and 10 bases separated the two germline ends. CDR3 size: 16 residues. DNA for the CDR3: TGTGCCAGCAGTTACTCTATAGCAAGATCCTACAATGAGCAGTTCTTC. It encodes CASSYSIARSYNEQFF.

The genes are TRBV9 and TRBJ2-3, with 8 bases matching TRBD1. Trimming cost V 0 bases and J 2 bases; bases outside gene matches: 5. The CDR3 has 16 residues. Germline V lookup: CDR1 SGDLS, CDR2 YYNGEE. This chain's CDR3 is CASSVENRGITDTQYF. The CDR3 DNA reads TGTGCCAGCAGCGTAGAAAACAGGGGGATCACAGATACGCAGTATTTT.

A note on this clone: Additional DNA sequences in this sample encode the identical CDR3. The V gene is TRBV29-1, the J gene TRBJ1-1, with D possibly being TRBD1 (6 bases). CDR3 size: 14 residues. Deletions cut 7 bases from V and 2 bases from J, with 17 bases between. Germline V CDR1 and CDR2: SQVTM, ANQGSEA. The CDR3 sequence: CSGRGGAGNTEAFF. The DNA of the CDR3 is TGCAGCGGTCGGGGGGGGGCTGGAAACACTGAAGCTTTCTTT.

The V and J genes are TRBV11-2 and TRBJ1-2; 7 nucleotides agree with TRBD1. The junction had 6 bases not matched to a gene; V was cut back by 0 bases and J by 8 bases. The CDR3 has 14 amino acids. The germline V gene encodes CDR1 SGHAT and CDR2 FQNNGV. The CDR3 nucleotides are TGTGCCAGCAGCTTAGACAACTGGACAGGAGGCTACACCTTC. It yields the protein CASSLDNWTGGYTF.

The chain recombines TRBV6-1 with TRBJ2-3; 9 bases match TRBD2. The CDR3 is 15 residues long. Germline loops: CDR1 MNHNS, CDR2 SASEGT. The V segment lost 3 bases and the J segment 2 bases; nucleotides outside the gene matches: 3. CDR3 nucleotides: TGTGCCAGCAGTGAGCAGCGGGGGGACACAGATACGCAGTATTTT. Translating gives CASSEQRGDTDTQYF.

The chain has TRBV30 and TRBJ1-5; D remains unclear. Trimming pared 2 bases from V and 4 bases from J, leaving 12 bases between. CDR3 size: 14 residues. The germline V gene has CDR1 GTSNPN and CDR2 SVGIG (reference sequence). The CDR3 protein is CAWSLRTLNQPQHF. Written as DNA, the CDR3 is TGTGCCTGGAGTCTTCGGACTTTAAATCAGCCCCAGCATTTT.

This chain links TRBV6-1 with TRBJ2-5; D is possibly TRBD1 (5 bases). Trimming stripped 2 bases from V and 3 bases from J, with 10 bases between. The CDR3 length is 14 residues. From germline, CDR1 is MNHNS and CDR2 SASEGT. The CDR3 DNA sequence: TGTGCCAGCAGTGAAACGGCAGGGAAAGAGACCCAGTACTTC. It translates to CASSETAGKETQYF.

This clone was detected only a few times. The chain carries TRBV5-1 and TRBJ1-1; the D gene is possibly TRBD1 (6 bases). The CDR3 runs 14 residues. The germline gives CDR1 SGHRS, CDR2 YFSETQ. V was clipped by 0 bases and J by 0 bases, with 6 bases between them. The DNA of the CDR3 is TGCGCCAGCAGCTTGGACAGGGTGAACACTGAAGCTTTCTTT. Translation: CASSLDRVNTEAFF. Using reference TRBV5-1 and TRBJ1-1 for the parts outside the CDR3, the full variable domain is KAGVTQTPRYLIKTRGQQVTLSCSPISGHRSVSWYQQTPGQGLQFLFEYFSETQRNKGNFPGRFSGRQFSNSRSEMNVSTLELGDSALYLCASSLDRVNTEAFFGQGTRLTVV.

The chain links TRBV29-1 to TRBJ2-5; D is uncertain. The DNA end favors TRBJ2-7, so the J call may be wrong. Germline V gene data show CDR1 as SQVTM and CDR2 as ANQGSEA. The CDR3 is made up of 11 amino acids. The CDR3 bases are TGCAGCGTAGCTTTATCCTACGAGCAGTACTTC. This gives the protein CSVALSYEQYF.

The chain recombines TRBV4-1 with TRBJ2-5; D possibly corresponds to TRBD1 (7 bases). Per the germline V gene, CDR1 is MGHRA and CDR2 is YSYEKL. Trimming took off 0 bases at V and 5 bases at J, with 13 bases between the two ends. This CDR3 has 15 amino acids. CDR3 bases: TGCGCCAGCAGCCAAGATGGGGCAGGGGGGGAGACCCAGTACTTC. Translation: CASSQDGAGGETQYF.

This chain links TRBV9 with TRBJ2-2; 10 bases align to TRBD2. This CDR3 contains 16 residues. V was pared by 3 bases and J by 4 bases, with 6 bases of the junction left unmatched. CDR1 and CDR2 from the germline V gene are SGDLS and YYNGEE. The DNA of the CDR3 is TGTGCCAGCAGCGAGGAGCGGGGGGGCGTCACCGGGGAGCTGTTTTTT. Its protein product is CASSEERGGVTGELFF.

This chain links TRBV6-6 with TRBJ1-5; 7 nucleotides line up with TRBD1. Trimming took 6 bases from V and 1 from J; bases not matched to a gene: 9. Germline V CDR1 and CDR2: MNHNY, SVGAGI (reference sequence). This CDR3 region has 16 residues. The CDR3, as DNA: TGTGCCAGCAGCTCCTATATGACAGGGAGCAATCAGCCCCAGCATTTT. Its protein product is CASSSYMTGSNQPQHF.

The count of this clone is one. This chain joins TRBV5-1 and TRBJ2-6; D not resolved. The CDR3 loop spans 15 amino acids. V dropped 3 bases and J dropped 0 bases, with 7 bases sitting between them. CDR1 is SGHRS, CDR2 YFSETQ, per germline. As DNA, the CDR3 is TGCGCCAGCAGCTCACAAGTCTCTGGGGCCAACGTCCTGACTTTC. This gives the protein CASSSQVSGANVLTF. The whole variable domain, remainder taken from reference TRBV5-1 and TRBJ2-6, is KAGVTQTPRYLIKTRGQQVTLSCSPISGHRSVSWYQQTPGQGLQFLFEYFSETQRNKGNFPGRFSGRQFSNSRSEMNVSTLELGDSALYLCASSSQVSGANVLTFGAGSRLTVL.

V and J are TRBV7-3 and TRBJ1-1, with D perhaps TRBD1 (5 bases). V gave up 5 bases and J gave up 3 bases, with 10 bases separating them. Germline values: CDR1 SGHTA, CDR2 FQGTGA. CDR3 length: 13 residues. The CDR3 nucleotides are TGTGCCAGCAGCCAGGGTGAGCACACTGAAGCTTTCTTT. It yields the protein CASSQGEHTEAFF.